The 25 T cell receptor beta chains in this list originate from one sample, sequenced in a study of cytomegalovirus exposure and HLA in healthy donors. The PCR had 60 Vbeta and 13 Jbeta primers. The protocol was immunoSEQ multiplex PCR, while the TCRdb copy is restricted to in-frame clones and leaves out a portion. Of roughly 52,000 clones detected, more than 75% appear once; the ten largest clones hold more than 1.4%. The sample consisted of PBMCs. These receptor sequences come from a female donor in good health and CMV-seronegative.

J is TRBJ1-2 and V is TRBV6-5; 7 bases are shared with TRBD1. The CDR3 has 13 amino acids. Trimming cost V 5 bases and J 4 bases; bases outside gene matches: 4. Germline CDR1 is MNHEY and CDR2 is SVGAGI. The CDR3: CASSQTGLYGYTF. CDR3 DNA: TGTGCCAGCAGTCAGACAGGGCTCTATGGCTACACCTTC.

This chain links TRBV6-5 with TRBJ1-5; TRBD1 agrees at 10 bases. From germline, CDR1 is MNHEY and CDR2 SVGAGI. The trim removed 4 bases at V and 5 bases at J, leaving 8 bases unmatched. The CDR3 length is 16 residues. DNA for the CDR3: TGTGCCAGCAGTTCCGGGGACAGGGGACGGCATCAGCCCCAGCATTTT. This sequence encodes CASSSGDRGRHQPQHF.

This chain uses TRBV10-1 with TRBJ2-7, with 9 bases identical to TRBD1. The V segment lost 6 bases and the J segment 1 base; nucleotides outside the gene matches: 7. Germline assignment: CDR1 WNHNN and CDR2 SYGVQD (reference sequence). The CDR3 is 15 residues long. In DNA, the CDR3 is TGCGCCAGCAGCCCCGGGACAGGGATTTCCTACGAGCAGTACTTC. This gives the protein CASSPGTGISYEQYF.

The CDR3 DNA reads TGTGCCAGCAGGACTTCGACTAGACTAGCCAAAAACATTCAGTACTTC. Amino acid sequence: CASRTSTRLAKNIQYF. J is TRBJ2-4 and V is TRBV27, with TRBD2 as a possible D gene (6 bases). Germline loops: CDR1 MNHEY, CDR2 SMNVEV (reference sequence). The V end was cut by 6 bases, the J end by 0 bases, with 15 bases between. This CDR3 region has 16 residues.

This clone was seen once. The genes are TRBV2 and TRBJ1-6; D remains unclear. The CDR3 runs to 14 residues. V was shortened by 7 bases and J by 9 bases, with 16 bases between the two germline ends. The germline V gene encodes CDR1 SNHLY and CDR2 FYNNEI. The CDR3 reads CASTLAEGGSPLHF. The CDR3 DNA is TGTGCCAGCACCCTCGCGGAGGGAGGTTCACCCCTCCACTTT.

The CDR3 reads CASSRRGPVNQPQHF. CDR3 in DNA: TGTGCCAGCAGTCGTAGGGGGCCAGTGAACCAGCCCCAGCATTTT. The chain joins TRBV6-5 to TRBJ1-5, with 7 bases identical to TRBD1. Germline loops: CDR1 MNHEY, CDR2 SVGAGI. The CDR3 runs to 15 residues. The V segment lost 5 bases and the J segment 7 bases; nucleotides outside the gene matches: 11.

The gene calls are TRBV7-9 and TRBJ1-1, with D tentatively TRBD1 (5 bases). Germline-derived CDR1 and CDR2 are SEHNR and FQNEAQ (reference sequence). V lost 5 bases, J lost 5 bases, and 21 bases lay in between. The CDR3 totals 16 residues. CDR3 sequence reads: CASSPPPLGGETEAFF. The CDR3 DNA sequence: TGTGCCAGCAGCCCACCACCCTTGGGGGGGGAAACTGAAGCTTTCTTT.

The rearrangement links TRBV5-4 to TRBJ2-7; tentatively, D is TRBD1 (5 bases). Germline loops: CDR1 SGHNT, CDR2 YYREEE (reference sequence). CDR3 length equals 15 residues. V was clipped by 0 bases and J by 3 bases, with 13 bases between them. The CDR3 DNA is TGTGCCAGCAGCTTGGTGGGAAGGGGCCGCTACGAGCAGTACTTC. This translates into CASSLVGRGRYEQYF.

This chain joins TRBV29-1 and TRBJ1-1, with D uncertain. Deletions cut 3 bases from V and 7 bases from J, with 12 bases between. The CDR3 runs 12 residues. Germline V gene lookup returns CDR1 SQVTM and CDR2 ANQGSEA. CDR3 in DNA: TGCAGCGTTGACCACGGTCACGATGAAGCTTTCTTT. Encoded protein: CSVDHGHDEAFF.

This chain joins TRBV2 and TRBJ2-2; D unresolved. The V gene's germline CDR1 is SNHLY and CDR2 FYNNEI. Trimming removed 5 bases from V and 1 base from J, with 5 bases in between. The CDR3 contains 13 residues. CDR3 region: CASSRWNTGELFF. As DNA, the CDR3 is TGTGCCAGCAGTCGGTGGAACACCGGGGAGCTGTTTTTT. Combining the CDR3 with reference TRBV2 and TRBJ2-2 gives the whole variable domain EPEVTQTPSHQVTQMGQEVILRCVPISNHLYFYWYRQILGQKVEFLVSFYNNEISEKSEIFDDQFSVERPDGSNFTLKIRSTKLEDSAMYFCASSRWNTGELFFGEGSRLTVL.

The chain carries TRBV4-1 and TRBJ1-4; 9 bases are a match to TRBD1. Germline loops: CDR1 MGHRA, CDR2 YSYEKL. The CDR3 contains 15 residues. V shed 1 base and J 12 bases; nucleotides not matched to a gene: 9. CDR3 sequence (DNA): TGCGCCAGCAGCCAAGGGGACAGGGTGCGCTGTGAACTGTTTTTT. Amino acids: CASSQGDRVRCELFF.

J is TRBJ2-1 and V is TRBV7-9; D gene unclear. V gave up 4 bases and J gave up 0 bases, with 16 bases separating them. Germline CDR1 and CDR2: SEHNR and FQNEAQ (reference sequence). The CDR3 loop spans 17 amino acids. This CDR3 is CASSSIADSSSYNEQFF. The CDR3 DNA follows: TGTGCCAGCAGCTCCATTGCTGACTCGAGCTCCTACAATGAGCAGTTCTTC.

CDR3 nucleotides: TGTGCCAGCAGCCCGGACAGGAATAATTCACCCCTCCACTTT. It codes for CASSPDRNNSPLHF. The rearrangement joins TRBV9 to TRBJ1-6; 7 bases line up with TRBD1. Germline trimming cut 4 bases from V and 5 bases from J; bases unmatched to any gene: 3. The CDR3 contains 14 residues. Germline V gives CDR1 SGDLS, CDR2 YYNGEE.

The chain has TRBV10-3 and TRBJ1-6; 10 nucleotides match TRBD1. V lost 3 bases, J lost 9 bases, and 5 bases stayed unmatched. Germline values: CDR1 ENHRY, CDR2 SYGVKD. The CDR3 loop spans 15 amino acids. In DNA form, the CDR3 reads TGTGCCATCAGTGAAAAGGGACAGGGGAGTTCACCCCTCCACTTT. It specifies CAISEKGQGSSPLHF.

About this clone itself: The junction departs from germline at one end; a sequencing error may be responsible. The chain combines TRBV4-2 with TRBJ2-3; 10 bases fit TRBD2. CDR1 is LGHNA and CDR2 is YNFKEQ in the germline V gene. This CDR3 comprises 16 residues. The CDR3 nucleotides read TGTACCAGCAGCCAAGAGGCTAGCGGGGGCCCAGATACGCAGTATTTT. Residues: CTSSQEASGGPDTQYF.

The J gene is TRBJ1-1, the V gene TRBV6-5, with 7 bases identical to TRBD1. CDR1 is MNHEY and CDR2 is SVGAGI in the germline V gene. V trimming: 6 bases; J trimming: 3 bases; junction bases outside the gene matches: 10. The CDR3 runs to 15 residues. CDR3: CASSTPGTVYTEAFF. The CDR3 bases are TGTGCCAGCAGCACACCCGGGACAGTTTACACTGAAGCTTTCTTT.

The chain carries TRBV6-1 and TRBJ2-4; D not certain. Trimming stripped 2 bases from V and 6 bases from J, with 17 bases between. There are 16 residues in the CDR3. Germline V gene data show CDR1 as MNHNS and CDR2 as SASEGT. In nucleotides, the CDR3 is TGTGCCAGCAGTGAACAGGCTCTCAACTCACTAAACATTCAGTACTTC. Translation: CASSEQALNSLNIQYF.

The chain employs TRBV5-6 and TRBJ1-1; D is unclear. Germline assignment: CDR1 SGHDT and CDR2 YYEEEE. Trimming pared 0 bases from V and 4 bases from J, leaving 10 bases between. This CDR3 spans 14 amino acids. The CDR3, as DNA: TGTGCCAGCAGCTTGGTGGCGCGGAGCACTGAAGCTTTCTTT. Protein product: CASSLVARSTEAFF.

V gene TRBV7-2 combines with J gene TRBJ1-1; 7 bases align to TRBD1. The junction had 10 bases not matched to a gene; V was cut back by 10 bases and J by 5 bases. This CDR3 spans 13 amino acids. The germline gives CDR1 SGHTA, CDR2 FQGNSA. The CDR3, as DNA: TGTGCCATTCCGGGAGGGGGCGGTACTGAAGCTTTCTTT. It translates to CAIPGGGGTEAFF.

There are a few counts of this clone. V gene TRBV19 combines with J gene TRBJ1-2; TRBD1 agrees at 9 bases. In germline, CDR1 is LNHDA, CDR2 SQIVND (reference sequence). The junction had 4 bases not matched to a gene; V was cut back by 3 bases and J by 8 bases. This CDR3 contains 13 residues. The CDR3 here is CASSIGTGRGYTF. The CDR3 DNA reads as TGTGCCAGTAGTATCGGGACAGGGAGAGGCTACACCTTC. Together with reference TRBV19 and TRBJ1-2, the CDR3 gives the full variable domain: DGGITQSPKYLFRKEGQNVTLSCEQNLNHDAMYWYRQDPGQGLRLIYYSQIVNDFQKGDIAEGYSVSREKKESFPLTVTSAQKNPTAFYLCASSIGTGRGYTFGSGTRLTVV.

As regards this clone: Mismatch with germline at one junction end may stem from a read error. The chain links TRBV7-7 to TRBJ2-7, with D perhaps matching TRBD1 (5 bases). The CDR3 has 14 residues. The germline V gene has CDR1 SSHAT and CDR2 FNYEAQ (reference sequence). The CDR3 protein is CASSPDSSSYEQYF. The CDR3 DNA reads TGTGCTAGCAGCCCCGACAGTAGCTCCTACGAGCAGTACTTC.

The genes are TRBV6-5 and TRBJ1-4; 7 bases agree with TRBD1. The germline V gene has CDR1 MNHEY and CDR2 SVGAGI. The CDR3 extends over 16 amino acids. V lost 3 bases to trimming and J lost 5 bases; unmatched junction nucleotides: 9. The CDR3 is CASSYKGGRGNEKLFF. The CDR3 nucleotides read TGTGCCAGCAGTTATAAAGGGGGCAGGGGCAATGAAAAACTGTTTTTT.

The chain is built from TRBV9 and TRBJ2-2; TRBD2 aligns across 7 bases. The V segment lost 3 bases and the J segment 3 bases; nucleotides outside the gene matches: 2. CDR1 and CDR2 (germline): SGDLS, YYNGEE. The CDR3 is 14 amino acids. The CDR3 nucleotides read TGTGCCAGCAGCGGGACTAGTTACACCGGGGAGCTGTTTTTT. Encoded protein: CASSGTSYTGELFF.

The V and J genes are TRBV15 and TRBJ2-3; 14 nucleotides match TRBD2. Looked up from germline, CDR1 is LNHNV and CDR2 is YYDKDF (reference sequence). The CDR3 spans 15 residues. After removal of 3 bases from V and 4 bases from J, the junction contained 0 bases not matched to a gene. DNA for the CDR3: TGTGCCACCAGCAGGACTAGCGGGGGGGCAGATACGCAGTATTTT. Translating gives CATSRTSGGADTQYF.

Remarks on this clone: A read error may produce the germline difference seen at one junction end. The genes are TRBV7-7 and TRBJ2-7, with 9 bases fitting TRBD1. Germline CDR1 reads SSHAT; CDR2 reads FNYEAQ (reference sequence). The CDR3 is 16 amino acids. DNA for the CDR3: TGTGCTAGCAGCTTGGAAACCGGGACAGGGTCCTACGAGCAGTACTTC. Translating it yields CASSLETGTGSYEQYF.